These T cell receptor beta chains were read from a single sample in a study of blood T cell repertoires in COVID-19. Data came from immunoSEQ multiplex PCR; TCRdb stores just in-frame clones and leaves some out. The data hold 330,000 or so clones, with more than 75% observed a single time. The sample was PBMCs or T cells enriched from blood (not recorded which). The receptors shown here come from a man in his forties in a cohort exposed to, infected with or recovered from COVID-19 (not recorded which). Each CDR3 is given with its conserved first and last residue. The order of the fields is CDR3 DNA, CDR3 protein, clone size, D gene, V gene, J gene. The D gene is left open where the match is weak. Where a row states a size, it is once, few, many or the class of an expanded clone; other rows omit it.

CDR3 DNA: TGCGCCAGCAGCTTTGGACAGGGGCCCTACGAGCAGTACTTC
CDR3 protein: CASSFGQGPYEQYF
clone size: .
D gene: TRBD1
V gene: TRBV5-1
J gene: TRBJ2-7

CDR3 DNA: TGTGCCAGCAGACCGACGACAGGGACTAGCTCACCCCTCCACTTT
CDR3 protein: CASRPTTGTSSPLHF
clone size: .
D gene: TRBD1
V gene: TRBV6-5
J gene: TRBJ1-6

CDR3 DNA: TGTGCCAGCAGCCCCACGGGGAACAATCAGCCCCAGCATTTT
CDR3 protein: CASSPTGNNQPQHF
clone size: few
D gene: .
V gene: TRBV6-5
J gene: TRBJ1-5

CDR3 DNA: TGTGCCAGCAGGAACACAGGGTTTTCTCAGCCCCAGCATTTT
CDR3 protein: CASRNTGFSQPQHF
clone size: once
D gene: .
V gene: TRBV6-5
J gene: TRBJ1-5

CDR3 DNA: TGTGCCCTAACCCCGGGACAGGGGATTCATCGGGGCTACACCTTC
CDR3 protein: CALTPGQGIHRGYTF
clone size: .
D gene: TRBD1
V gene: TRBV30
J gene: TRBJ1-2

CDR3 DNA: TGTGCCAGCAGCCCCGACTATCAAGAGACCCAGTACTTC
CDR3 protein: CASSPDYQETQYF
clone size: .
D gene: .
V gene: TRBV11-2
J gene: TRBJ2-5

CDR3 DNA: TGTGCCATCAGTGAAGGGGCCCAAGATTACAATGAGCAGTTCTTC
CDR3 protein: CAISEGAQDYNEQFF
clone size: few
D gene: .
V gene: TRBV10-3
J gene: TRBJ2-1

CDR3 DNA: TGTGCCAGCAGCTCCCCAGGACTAGCGGGAGCTCGTACCTACAATGAGCAGTTCTTC
CDR3 protein: CASSSPGLAGARTYNEQFF
clone size: few
D gene: TRBD2
V gene: TRBV7-9
J gene: TRBJ2-1

CDR3 DNA: TGTGCCAGCAGCGTGCTGTCTAGCGGGAACACCGGGGAGCTGTTTTTT
CDR3 protein: CASSVLSSGNTGELFF
clone size: .
D gene: TRBD2
V gene: TRBV9
J gene: TRBJ2-2

CDR3 DNA: TGTGCCAGCAGCTCACAGGGAACCTATTACGAGCAGTACTTC
CDR3 protein: CASSSQGTYYEQYF
clone size: .
D gene: .
V gene: TRBV7-8
J gene: TRBJ2-7

CDR3 DNA: TGTGCCAGCTCAATCCGGGACAGGCTCAACTATGGCTACACCTTC
CDR3 protein: CASSIRDRLNYGYTF
clone size: .
D gene: TRBD1
V gene: TRBV18
J gene: TRBJ1-2

CDR3 DNA: TGCGCCAGCAGCTTGGCCATCGGGGAACAGGGTACGCAGTATTTT
CDR3 protein: CASSLAIGEQGTQYF
clone size: .
D gene: .
V gene: TRBV5-1
J gene: TRBJ2-3

CDR3 DNA: TGCGCCAGCAGTGCTAACTGGAACACTGAAGCTTTCTTT
CDR3 protein: CASSANWNTEAFF
clone size: .
D gene: .
V gene: TRBV10-1
J gene: TRBJ1-1

CDR3 DNA: TGTGCCAGCAGGATACAGCTCTCCGTAACTGAGCAGTTCTTC
CDR3 protein: CASRIQLSVTEQFF
clone size: once
D gene: .
V gene: TRBV6-5
J gene: TRBJ2-1

CDR3 DNA: TGTGCCAGTAGGCAGGGGGCGCCTGAAAAACTGTTTTTT
CDR3 protein: CASRQGAPEKLFF
clone size: .
D gene: TRBD1
V gene: TRBV19
J gene: TRBJ1-4

CDR3 DNA: TGTGCCAGTAGTAGAGGACAGGGAATAGCCTACGAGCAGTACTTC
CDR3 protein: CASSRGQGIAYEQYF
clone size: .
D gene: TRBD1
V gene: TRBV19
J gene: TRBJ2-7

CDR3 DNA: TGTGCCAGCAGTCAGCTTGGGACAGAGAACACTGAAGCTTTCTTT
CDR3 protein: CASSQLGTENTEAFF
clone size: .
D gene: TRBD1
V gene: TRBV6-5
J gene: TRBJ1-1

CDR3 DNA: TGTGCCAGCAGTTACCGGGAGCGGGAGACCCAGTACTTC
CDR3 protein: CASSYRERETQYF
clone size: .
D gene: .
V gene: TRBV6-5
J gene: TRBJ2-5

CDR3 DNA: TGTGCCAGCAGTTCCCCCGGGACTAGGGCAAACAATGAGCAGTTCTTC
CDR3 protein: CASSSPGTRANNEQFF
clone size: .
D gene: TRBD2
V gene: TRBV28
J gene: TRBJ2-1

CDR3 DNA: TGTGCCAGTAGTATCGGACAGGGCACAGATACGCAGTATTTT
CDR3 protein: CASSIGQGTDTQYF
clone size: .
D gene: TRBD1
V gene: TRBV19
J gene: TRBJ2-3

CDR3 DNA: TGCGCCAGCAGCTCGAGAATACAGGGGAACACCGGGGAGCTGTTTTTT
CDR3 protein: CASSSRIQGNTGELFF
clone size: .
D gene: .
V gene: TRBV5-1
J gene: TRBJ2-2

CDR3 DNA: TGTGCCATCAGATCGGGGACAGATAATTCACCCCTCCACTTT
CDR3 protein: CAIRSGTDNSPLHF
clone size: .
D gene: TRBD1
V gene: TRBV10-3
J gene: TRBJ1-6

CDR3 DNA: TGTGCCACCAGCAGAGATCGCCGGGGCTACGAGCAGTACTTC
CDR3 protein: CATSRDRRGYEQYF
clone size: .
D gene: .
V gene: TRBV15
J gene: TRBJ2-7

CDR3 DNA: TGTGCCAGCAAGAGGGGGACAGGGGGCTTATTCTCCGGGGAGCTGTTTTTT
CDR3 protein: CASKRGTGGLFSGELFF
clone size: .
D gene: TRBD1
V gene: TRBV28
J gene: TRBJ2-2

CDR3 DNA: TGCGCCAGCAGCGAACCCCGGGGAAGGGCGTACAATGAGCAGTTCTTC
CDR3 protein: CASSEPRGRAYNEQFF
clone size: many
D gene: .
V gene: TRBV4-1
J gene: TRBJ2-1

CDR3 DNA: TGCGCCAGCAGCTTGACAGGGGAAACTGAAGCTTTCTTT
CDR3 protein: CASSLTGETEAFF
clone size: many
D gene: TRBD1
V gene: TRBV5-1
J gene: TRBJ1-1

CDR3 DNA: TGTGCCAGCAGTTCCGCCCGCGCAGGGTCCAATGAGCAGTTCTTC
CDR3 protein: CASSSARAGSNEQFF
clone size: .
D gene: .
V gene: TRBV2
J gene: TRBJ2-1

CDR3 DNA: TGTGCCAGCAGTCCCCCACACAGGGGAGACCAGCCCCAGCATTTT
CDR3 protein: CASSPPHRGDQPQHF
clone size: .
D gene: TRBD1
V gene: TRBV28
J gene: TRBJ1-5

CDR3 DNA: TGCGCCAGCAGCCATCTCGGACCCAATGGGGCTGAAAAACTGTTTTTT
CDR3 protein: CASSHLGPNGAEKLFF
clone size: .
D gene: .
V gene: TRBV4-1
J gene: TRBJ1-4

CDR3 DNA: TGCGCCAGCAGCGGAGGGGACAGGGGAGTGACTGAAGCTTTCTTT
CDR3 protein: CASSGGDRGVTEAFF
clone size: .
D gene: TRBD1
V gene: TRBV5-1
J gene: TRBJ1-1

CDR3 DNA: TGTGCCAGCAGCTTAGCCAGCGGGAGGGCCCTACGTCCCAATGAGCAGTTCTTC
CDR3 protein: CASSLASGRALRPNEQFF
clone size: once
D gene: TRBD2
V gene: TRBV11-2
J gene: TRBJ2-1

CDR3 DNA: TGCGCCAGCAGCTCCGGGACAGACGTCTACGAGCAGTACTTC
CDR3 protein: CASSSGTDVYEQYF
clone size: .
D gene: TRBD1
V gene: TRBV5-1
J gene: TRBJ2-7

CDR3 DNA: TGTGCCAGCAGTGAAGGTGGAGGGATGATAAAACTGTTTTTT
CDR3 protein: CASSEGGGMIKLFF
clone size: .
D gene: .
V gene: TRBV6-1
J gene: TRBJ1-4

CDR3 DNA: TGTGCCGGTAGTACGACTGGACAGGGGGACACTGAAGCTTTCTTT
CDR3 protein: CAGSTTGQGDTEAFF
clone size: .
D gene: TRBD1
V gene: TRBV19
J gene: TRBJ1-1

CDR3 DNA: TGTGCCAGCAGCGTAGATGCGAGGGAGACCCAGTACTTC
CDR3 protein: CASSVDARETQYF
clone size: .
D gene: .
V gene: TRBV9
J gene: TRBJ2-5

CDR3 DNA: TGTGCCAGCACGGGACAGGGAAACAATGAGCAGTTCTTC
CDR3 protein: CASTGQGNNEQFF
clone size: .
D gene: TRBD1
V gene: TRBV25-1
J gene: TRBJ2-1

CDR3 DNA: TGTGCCAGTAGTATAAATTCCGGGGTAACTGAAGCTTTCTTT
CDR3 protein: CASSINSGVTEAFF
clone size: .
D gene: .
V gene: TRBV19
J gene: TRBJ1-1

CDR3 DNA: TGTGCCAGCAGTTACTCGATGGGCAGGGCGGATCAGCCCCAGCATTTT
CDR3 protein: CASSYSMGRADQPQHF
clone size: .
D gene: .
V gene: TRBV6-6
J gene: TRBJ1-5

CDR3 DNA: TGTGCCAGCAGCAAGGGACAGGGTGAAGACACCATATATTTT
CDR3 protein: CASSKGQGEDTIYF
clone size: .
D gene: TRBD1
V gene: TRBV13
J gene: TRBJ1-3

CDR3 DNA: TGTGCCAGCAGTTACTCGAGGGCGAGGGAGACCCAGTACTTC
CDR3 protein: CASSYSRARETQYF
clone size: .
D gene: .
V gene: TRBV6-6
J gene: TRBJ2-5

CDR3 DNA: TGTGCCAGCAGCTTAGGGTCGGGGGGCGACGAGCAGTACTTC
CDR3 protein: CASSLGSGGDEQYF
clone size: .
D gene: .
V gene: TRBV11-2
J gene: TRBJ2-7

CDR3 DNA: TGTGCCAGCAGTTTGAGGGGGATCGGGCACGAGCAGTACTTC
CDR3 protein: CASSLRGIGHEQYF
clone size: .
D gene: .
V gene: TRBV27
J gene: TRBJ2-7